This T cell receptor (beta chain) was retrieved from a study of blood T cell repertoires in COVID-19. Study as a whole: Some COVID-19 samples were acute and others convalescent; all came from the United States, Italy and Spain.

V was shortened by 5 bases and J by 0 bases, with 8 bases between the two germline ends. Germline V gene lookup returns CDR1 LNHDA and CDR2 SQIVND (reference sequence). This CDR3 region has 15 residues. The cohort comprised adults aged roughly 18 to 95 years residing in 20 to 30 US areas. Study processing details: It was from reference gene primer amplification that nucleated cell counts were estimated. The repertoire was sequenced with immunoSEQ multiplex PCR; TCRdb's copy has only in-frame clones and lacks some. V and J calls plus clone size are reproduced from that table; the DNA served to infer D and trimming. The sample contains just over 300,000 clones, 85% to 90% of which appear only once.

The TCR originated in a man aged 25-45 years who had recovered from COVID-19. Sequencing was performed on PBMCs or T cells enriched from blood (not recorded which). The chain links TRBV19 to TRBJ1-6; D unclear. CDR3 bases: TGTGCCAGTAGTCGGACTACCTCCTATAATTCACCCCTCCACTTT. It codes for CASSRTTSYNSPLHF.